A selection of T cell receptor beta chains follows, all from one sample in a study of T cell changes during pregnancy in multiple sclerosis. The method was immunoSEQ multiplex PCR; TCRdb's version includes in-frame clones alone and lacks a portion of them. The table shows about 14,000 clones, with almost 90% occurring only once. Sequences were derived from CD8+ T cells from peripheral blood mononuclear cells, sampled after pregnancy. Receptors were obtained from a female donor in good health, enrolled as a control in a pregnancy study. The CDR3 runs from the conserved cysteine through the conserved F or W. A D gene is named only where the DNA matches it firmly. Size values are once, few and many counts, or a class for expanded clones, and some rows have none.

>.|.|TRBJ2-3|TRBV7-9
TGTGCCAGCAGCTCTGAGGCGAGCGGTAGCACAGATACGCAGTATTTT
CASSSEASGSTDTQYF
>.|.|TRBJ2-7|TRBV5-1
TGCGCCAGCAGCTTGGCTCGAGTCGGGGGTCAATACGAGCAGTACTTC
CASSLARVGGQYEQYF
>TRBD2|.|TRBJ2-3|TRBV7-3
TGTGCCAGCAGCTTTAGCGGGAGGGGCGATACGCAGTATTTT
CASSFSGRGDTQYF
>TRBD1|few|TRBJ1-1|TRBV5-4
TGTGCCAGCACCCAGGACAGGGACACTGAAGCTTTCTTT
CASTQDRDTEAFF
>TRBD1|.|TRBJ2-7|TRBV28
TGTGCCAGCAGGGGGACAGGAACCTACGAGCAGTACTTC
CASRGTGTYEQYF
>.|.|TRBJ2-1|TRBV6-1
TGTGCCAGCAGTGAAGTCTATGAGCAGTTCTTC
CASSEVYEQFF
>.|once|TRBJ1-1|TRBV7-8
TGTGCCAGCAGCTTACCTCAGGGGTCTGGGACTGAAGCTTTCTTT
CASSLPQGSGTEAFF
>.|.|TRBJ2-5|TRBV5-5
TGTGCCAGCAGCTCCCAGCAGGCAGGGCTCGAGACCCAGTACTTC
CASSSQQAGLETQYF
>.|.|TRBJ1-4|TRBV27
TGTGCCAGCAGTTTATCCCCGGGTCTGGGAACTAATGAAAAACTGTTTTTT
CASSLSPGLGTNEKLFF
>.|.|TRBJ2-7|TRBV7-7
TGTGCCAGCAGCTTAGGTGATGGAGGGGGCAACGAGCAGTACTTC
CASSLGDGGGNEQYF
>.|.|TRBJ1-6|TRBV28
TGTGCCAGCAGTTTATTGCCGAGCTCCTATAATTCACCCCTCCACTTT
CASSLLPSSYNSPLHF
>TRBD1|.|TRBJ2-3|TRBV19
TGTGCCAGTGGGGGGACAGGGGGGCCAGATACGCAGTATTTT
CASGGTGGPDTQYF
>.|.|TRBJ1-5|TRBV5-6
TGTGCCAGCAGCATAGCTGACCGGCTCAATCAGCCCCAGCATTTT
CASSIADRLNQPQHF
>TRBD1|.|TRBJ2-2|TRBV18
TGTGCCAGCTCACCACCCGGACAGGGTGACACCGGGGAGCTGTTTTTT
CASSPPGQGDTGELFF
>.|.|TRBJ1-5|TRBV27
TGTGCCAGCAGTTTGAGTAGCAATCAGCCCCAGCATTTT
CASSLSSNQPQHF
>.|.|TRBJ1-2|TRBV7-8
TGTGCCAGCAGCTTAGCTAAGGGGCGCCACTATGGCTACACCTTC
CASSLAKGRHYGYTF
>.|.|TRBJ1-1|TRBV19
TGTGCCAGTACCTCAAGGAGCCGGGGTAAGAACACTGAAGCTTTCTTT
CASTSRSRGKNTEAFF
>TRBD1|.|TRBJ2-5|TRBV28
TGTGCCAGCAGTCCCCGGACAGGGACCCTTCAAGAGACCCAGTACTTC
CASSPRTGTLQETQYF
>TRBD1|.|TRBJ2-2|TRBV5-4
TGTGCCAGCAGCGGAGGGACAGGGATTGCCGGGGAGCTGTTTTTT
CASSGGTGIAGELFF
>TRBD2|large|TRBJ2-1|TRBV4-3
TGCGCCAGCAGCCAAGATAGCGGGAGCTCCTACAATGAGCAGTTCTTC
CASSQDSGSSYNEQFF
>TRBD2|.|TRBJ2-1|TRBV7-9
TGTGCCAGCAGCCCACAAGGCGGGGGGCGTTACAATGAGCAGTTCTTC
CASSPQGGGRYNEQFF
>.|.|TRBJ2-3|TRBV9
TGTGCCAGCAGCGGAGAGAGTTATACGCAGTATTTT
CASSGESYTQYF
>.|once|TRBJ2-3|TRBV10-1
TGCGCCAGCAGTGAGGAGGGTAACACAGATACGCAGTATTTT
CASSEEGNTDTQYF
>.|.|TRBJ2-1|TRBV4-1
TGCGCCAGCAGCCAAGATTGGAGCGAGGAACCCTACAATGAGCAGTTCTTC
CASSQDWSEEPYNEQFF
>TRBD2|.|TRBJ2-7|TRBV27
TGTGCCAGCAGCGTTTTTAGCGGGGCTAACGAGCAGTACTTC
CASSVFSGANEQYF
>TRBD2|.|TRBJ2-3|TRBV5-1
TGCGCCAGCAGCCAAAACCCGGGACTAGCGGGAGTCGGTGGCACAGATACGCAGTATTTT
CASSQNPGLAGVGGTDTQYF
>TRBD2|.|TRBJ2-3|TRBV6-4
TGTGCCAGCAGTGAGTCTAGCGGGAGCACAGATACGCAGTATTTT
CASSESSGSTDTQYF
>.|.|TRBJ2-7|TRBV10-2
TGCGCCAGCAACCTACAAGGAGAGGTCTACGAGCAGTACTTC
CASNLQGEVYEQYF
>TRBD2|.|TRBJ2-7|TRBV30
TGTGCCTCCGGGGTGTCGGGAGGTTGCCCTTGGGGCTACGAGCAGTACTTC
CASGVSGGCPWGYEQYF
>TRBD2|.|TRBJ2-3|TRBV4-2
TGTGCCAGCAGCCGTGGACTAGCGGGAAGGGCTAGCACAGATACGCAGTATTTT
CASSRGLAGRASTDTQYF
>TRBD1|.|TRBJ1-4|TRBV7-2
TGTGCCAGCAGCTTAGATCCGACAGGGAACCATGGATGGGAAAAACTGTTTTTT
CASSLDPTGNHGWEKLFF
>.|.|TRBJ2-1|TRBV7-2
TGTGCCAGCCTGGAGGGAGAAGCGGACTACAATGAGCAGTTCTTC
CASLEGEADYNEQFF
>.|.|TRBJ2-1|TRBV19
TGTGCCAGTAGCACTTACAATGAGCAGTTCTTC
CASSTYNEQFF
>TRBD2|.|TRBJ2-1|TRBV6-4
TGTGCCAGCAGTGACATAACTAGCGGGGGTAATGAGCAGTTCTTC
CASSDITSGGNEQFF
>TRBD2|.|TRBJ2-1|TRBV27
TGTGCCAGCAGTTTATTTGGGGCGGGAGGGGGGAATGAGCAGTTCTTC
CASSLFGAGGGNEQFF
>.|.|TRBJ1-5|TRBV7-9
TGTGCCAGCAGCTTGGGACAATTAAATCAGCCCCAGCATTTT
CASSLGQLNQPQHF
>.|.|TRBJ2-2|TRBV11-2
TGTGCCAGCAGCTTACAGAACACCGGGGAGCTGTTTTTT
CASSLQNTGELFF
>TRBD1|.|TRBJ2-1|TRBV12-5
TGTGCTAGTGGTTCTCAGGGGGCCGGTGAGCAGTTCTTC
CASGSQGAGEQFF
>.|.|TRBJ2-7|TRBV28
TGTGCCAGCAGTTTCCAGGTGGTCTACGAGCAGTACTTC
CASSFQVVYEQYF
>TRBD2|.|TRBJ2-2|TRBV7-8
TGTGCCAGCAGCCCCGGGACTAGCGGGAGTACCGGGGAGCTGTTTTTT
CASSPGTSGSTGELFF
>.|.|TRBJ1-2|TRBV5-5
TGTGCCAGCACCGGGGGGAACGGATTAGCTAACTATGGCTACACCTTC
CASTGGNGLANYGYTF
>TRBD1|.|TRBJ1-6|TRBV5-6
TGTGCCAGCAGCTCAGGGGGGTCACCCCTCCACTTT
CASSSGGSPLHF
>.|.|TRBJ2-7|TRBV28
TGTGCCAGCAGTTTCCCTTCGGGTAGGAGGACCTACGAGCAGTACTTC
CASSFPSGRRTYEQYF
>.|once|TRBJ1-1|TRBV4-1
TGCGCCAGCAGCCAAGATTCCGGGGAGGACACTGAAGCTTTCTTT
CASSQDSGEDTEAFF
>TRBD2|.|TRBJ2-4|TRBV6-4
TGTGCCAGCAGTGACGGGGGGGAGAAGGACATTCAGTACTTC
CASSDGGEKDIQYF
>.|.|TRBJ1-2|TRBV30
TGTGCCTGGAGTGACCGTCGGTTCTATGGCTACACCTTC
CAWSDRRFYGYTF
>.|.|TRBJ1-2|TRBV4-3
TGCGCCAGCAGCCAAGAATTGCAGGGGTACTATGGCTACACCTTC
CASSQELQGYYGYTF
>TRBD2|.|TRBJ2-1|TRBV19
TGTGCCAGTAGTCAAACTAGCGGGAGCTACAATGAGCAGTTCTTC
CASSQTSGSYNEQFF
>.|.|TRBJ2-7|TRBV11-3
TGTGCCAGCAGCTTCGGGGGGCTCGAGCAGTACTTC
CASSFGGLEQYF
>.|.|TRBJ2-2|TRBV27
TGTGCCAGCAGTCCGCAGACAATCGGGGAGCTGTTTTTT
CASSPQTIGELFF
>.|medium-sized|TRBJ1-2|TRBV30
TGTGCCTGGAGTGTGTCCCTTAACTATGGCTACACCTTC
CAWSVSLNYGYTF
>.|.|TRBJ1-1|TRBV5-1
TGCGCCAGCAGCTTGGCGGGGTACACTGAAGCTTTCTTT
CASSLAGYTEAFF